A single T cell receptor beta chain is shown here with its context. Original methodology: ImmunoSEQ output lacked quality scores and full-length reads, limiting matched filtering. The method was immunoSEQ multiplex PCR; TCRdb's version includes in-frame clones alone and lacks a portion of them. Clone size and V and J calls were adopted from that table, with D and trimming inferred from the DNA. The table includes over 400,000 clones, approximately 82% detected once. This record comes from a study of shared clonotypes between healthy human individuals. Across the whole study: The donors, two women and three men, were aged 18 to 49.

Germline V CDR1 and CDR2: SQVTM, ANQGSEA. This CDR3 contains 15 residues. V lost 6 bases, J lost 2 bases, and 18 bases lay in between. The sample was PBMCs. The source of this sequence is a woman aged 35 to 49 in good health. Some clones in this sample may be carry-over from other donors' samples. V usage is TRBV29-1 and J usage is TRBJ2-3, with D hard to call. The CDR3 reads CSVEASDTNTDTQYF. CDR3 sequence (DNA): TGCAGCGTCGAGGCGAGCGACACGAACACAGATACGCAGTATTTT.